This T cell receptor beta chain was obtained from a study of cytomegalovirus exposure and HLA in healthy donors. The CDR3 is made up of 11 amino acids. V was trimmed by 5 bases and J by 6 bases, leaving 7 bases between them. From germline, CDR1 is MNHNS and CDR2 SASEGT. Points on this clone: Its cognate antigen is unknown.

Both 60 Vbeta primers and 13 Jbeta primers went into the PCR. Sequencing used immunoSEQ multiplex PCR; TCRdb keeps in-frame clones, though not all of them. The data show about 180,000 clones, with over 65% seen just once and more than 3.5% held by the top ten. Overall study findings and caveats: What a later analysis showed was that several of the most significant clusters appeared linked to common viral pathogens. Reports indicate that TCR beta sequences accurately predicted the HLA-A and HLA-B alleles of most subjects. Among TCR beta chains of equal frequency, HLA-associated ones were more clonally expanded in a later analysis.

The chain has TRBV6-1 and TRBJ1-1; D call uncertain. The sample consisted of PBMCs. This clonotype was sampled from a woman aged 55-69 years in good health and CMV-seropositive. CDR3 DNA: TGTGCCAGCAGTTCCCCGGCTGAAGCTTTCTTT. It codes for CASSSPAEAFF.